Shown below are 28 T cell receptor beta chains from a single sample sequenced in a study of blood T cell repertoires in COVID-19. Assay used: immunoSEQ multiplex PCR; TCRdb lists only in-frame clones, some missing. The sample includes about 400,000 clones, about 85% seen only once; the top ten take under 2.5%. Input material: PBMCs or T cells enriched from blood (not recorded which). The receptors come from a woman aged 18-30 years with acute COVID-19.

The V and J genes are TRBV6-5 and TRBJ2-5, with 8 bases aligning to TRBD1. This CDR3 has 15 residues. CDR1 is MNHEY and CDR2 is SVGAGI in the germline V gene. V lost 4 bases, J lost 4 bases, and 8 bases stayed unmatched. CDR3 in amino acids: CASSSNGQGGETQYF. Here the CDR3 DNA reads TGTGCCAGCAGTTCCAACGGACAGGGAGGAGAGACCCAGTACTTC.

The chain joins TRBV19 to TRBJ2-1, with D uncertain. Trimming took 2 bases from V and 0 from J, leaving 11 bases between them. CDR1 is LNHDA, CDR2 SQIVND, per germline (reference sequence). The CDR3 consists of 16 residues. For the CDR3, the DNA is TGTGCCAGTAGTATACCCTCCGTGAGCTCCTACAATGAGCAGTTCTTC. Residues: CASSIPSVSSYNEQFF.

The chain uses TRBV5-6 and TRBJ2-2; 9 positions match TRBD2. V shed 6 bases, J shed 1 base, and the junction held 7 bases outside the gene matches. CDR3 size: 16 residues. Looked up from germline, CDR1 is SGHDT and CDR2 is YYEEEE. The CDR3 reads CASKGGGAMNTGELFF. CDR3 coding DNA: TGTGCCAGCAAAGGCGGGGGGGCTATGAACACCGGGGAGCTGTTTTTT.

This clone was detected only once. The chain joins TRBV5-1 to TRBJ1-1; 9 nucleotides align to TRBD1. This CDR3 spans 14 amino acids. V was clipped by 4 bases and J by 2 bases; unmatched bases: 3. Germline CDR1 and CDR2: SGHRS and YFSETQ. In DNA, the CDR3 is TGCGCCAGCAGCCGGGACAGGGATAACACTGAAGCTTTCTTT. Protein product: CASSRDRDNTEAFF.

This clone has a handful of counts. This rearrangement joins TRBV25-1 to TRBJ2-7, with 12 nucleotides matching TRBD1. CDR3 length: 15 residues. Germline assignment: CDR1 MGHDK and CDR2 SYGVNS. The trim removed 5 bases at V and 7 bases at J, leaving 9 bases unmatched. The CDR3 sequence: CASSNPGQGAREQYF. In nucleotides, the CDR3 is TGTGCCAGCAGTAATCCGGGACAGGGGGCGCGGGAGCAGTACTTC.

Here the CDR3 reads CASSFYRRDVNTGELFF. The CDR3, as DNA: TGTGCCAGCAGTTTTTATCGGCGGGACGTGAACACCGGGGAGCTGTTTTTT. The gene calls are TRBV28 and TRBJ2-2, with D tentatively TRBD2 (6 bases). The V end lost 3 bases, the J end lost 1 base, and 15 bases lay between the germline ends. From germline, CDR1 is MDHEN and CDR2 SYDVKM. CDR3 length: 17 amino acids.

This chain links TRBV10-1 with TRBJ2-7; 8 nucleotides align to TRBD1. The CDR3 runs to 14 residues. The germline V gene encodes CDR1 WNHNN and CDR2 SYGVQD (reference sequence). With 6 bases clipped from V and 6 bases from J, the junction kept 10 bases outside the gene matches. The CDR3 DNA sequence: TGCGCCAGCAGCCCCCTGACAGGGGTCGTCGAGCAGTACTTC. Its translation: CASSPLTGVVEQYF.

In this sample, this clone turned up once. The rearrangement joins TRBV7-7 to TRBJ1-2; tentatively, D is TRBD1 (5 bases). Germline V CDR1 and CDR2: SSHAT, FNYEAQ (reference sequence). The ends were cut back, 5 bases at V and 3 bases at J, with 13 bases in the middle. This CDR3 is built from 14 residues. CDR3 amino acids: CASSPIVGDYGYTF. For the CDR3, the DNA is TGTGCCAGCAGCCCTATTGTAGGGGACTATGGCTACACCTTC.

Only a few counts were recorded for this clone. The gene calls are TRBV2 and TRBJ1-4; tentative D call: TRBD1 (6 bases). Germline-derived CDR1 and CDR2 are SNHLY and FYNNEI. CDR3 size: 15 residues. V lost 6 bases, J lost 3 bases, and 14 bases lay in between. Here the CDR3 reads CASRRETGSNEKLFF. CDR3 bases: TGTGCCAGCAGAAGAGAGACAGGCTCTAATGAAAAACTGTTTTTT.

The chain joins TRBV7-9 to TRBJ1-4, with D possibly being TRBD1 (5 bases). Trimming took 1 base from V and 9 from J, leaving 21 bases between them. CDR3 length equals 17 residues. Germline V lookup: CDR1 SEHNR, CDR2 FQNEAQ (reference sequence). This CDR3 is CASSLVGPIGDFQKLFF. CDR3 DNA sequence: TGTGCCAGCAGCTTAGTGGGGCCCATAGGCGACTTTCAAAAACTGTTTTTT. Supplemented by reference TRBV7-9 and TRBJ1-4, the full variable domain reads DTGVSQNPRHKITKRGQNVTFRCDPISEHNRLYWYRQTLGQGPEFLTYFQNEAQLEKSRLLSDRFSAERPKGSFSTLEIQRTEQGDSAMYLCASSLVGPIGDFQKLFFGSGTQLSVL.

In DNA, the CDR3 is TGTGCCACAGGACAGGGGGGCTTCTCTGGCTACACCTTC. As protein: CATGQGGFSGYTF. V and J are TRBV2 and TRBJ1-2; the match to TRBD1 covers 10 bases. V was clipped by 10 bases and J by 7 bases; unmatched bases: 9. The germline V gene encodes CDR1 SNHLY and CDR2 FYNNEI. This CDR3 contains 13 residues.

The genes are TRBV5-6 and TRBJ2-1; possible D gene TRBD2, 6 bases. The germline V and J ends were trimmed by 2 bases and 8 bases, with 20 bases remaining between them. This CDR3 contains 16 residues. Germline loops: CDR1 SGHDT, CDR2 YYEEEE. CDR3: CASSFETRPRLDEQFF. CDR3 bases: TGTGCCAGCAGCTTTGAGACTAGACCTCGTCTAGATGAGCAGTTCTTC.

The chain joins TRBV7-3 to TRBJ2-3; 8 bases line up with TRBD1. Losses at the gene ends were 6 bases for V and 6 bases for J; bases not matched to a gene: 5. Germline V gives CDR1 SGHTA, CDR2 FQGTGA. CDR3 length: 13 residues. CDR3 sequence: CASRRDRKDTQYF. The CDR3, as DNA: TGTGCCAGCAGAAGGGACAGGAAGGATACGCAGTATTTT.

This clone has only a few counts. CDR3 loop: CASSPYGLAGESRTYEQYF. The CDR3 nucleotides are TGTGCCAGCAGCCCTTACGGACTAGCGGGAGAATCCCGTACCTACGAGCAGTACTTC. This chain links TRBV9 with TRBJ2-7; TRBD2 aligns across 13 bases. CDR3 size: 19 residues. The germline V gene has CDR1 SGDLS and CDR2 YYNGEE. The V gene end was trimmed by 4 bases and the J gene end by 2 bases; junction bases not matched to a gene: 15.

DNA of the CDR3: TGTGCCAGCAGCCTCCCATTCCAGCGGGAGAGGGGCACAGATACGCAGTATTTT. Protein sequence: CASSLPFQRERGTDTQYF. The chain carries TRBV11-2 and TRBJ2-3; 8 nucleotides align to TRBD2. Looked up from germline, CDR1 is SGHAT and CDR2 is FQNNGV. The CDR3 has 18 residues. V was pared by 5 bases and J by 1 base, with 14 bases of the junction left unmatched.

The CDR3 DNA is TGTGCCAGCAGCCCGGGGGGGCAGGTCGTGAATGGCTACACCTTC. Translated, it gives CASSPGGQVVNGYTF. The chain couples TRBV7-8 to TRBJ1-2, with D possibly TRBD1 on 6 matching bases. The germline CDR1 and CDR2 sequences are SGHVS and FQNEAQ. The V and J ends lost 5 bases and 6 bases respectively, with 19 bases between them. The CDR3 is 15 residues long.

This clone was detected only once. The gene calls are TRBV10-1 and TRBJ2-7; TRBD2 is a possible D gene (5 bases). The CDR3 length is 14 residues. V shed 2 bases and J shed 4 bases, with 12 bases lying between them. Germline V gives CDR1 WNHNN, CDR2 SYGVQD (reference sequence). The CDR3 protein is CASSEGLSGYEQYF. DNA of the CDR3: TGCGCCAGCAGTGAGGGACTGTCCGGATACGAGCAGTACTTC.

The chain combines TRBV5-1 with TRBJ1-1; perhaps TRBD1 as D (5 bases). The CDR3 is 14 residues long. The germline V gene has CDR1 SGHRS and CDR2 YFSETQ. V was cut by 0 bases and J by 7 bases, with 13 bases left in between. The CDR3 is CASSLGSGTFEAFF. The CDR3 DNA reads TGCGCCAGCAGCTTGGGCTCTGGGACTTTTGAAGCTTTCTTT.

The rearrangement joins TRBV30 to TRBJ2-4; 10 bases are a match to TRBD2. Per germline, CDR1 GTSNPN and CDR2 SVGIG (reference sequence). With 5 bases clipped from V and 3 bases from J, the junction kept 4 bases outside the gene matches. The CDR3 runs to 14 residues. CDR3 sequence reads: CAWASGSDKNIQYF. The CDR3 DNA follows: TGTGCCTGGGCTAGCGGGAGTGACAAAAACATTCAGTACTTC. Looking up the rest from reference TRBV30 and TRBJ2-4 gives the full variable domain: SQTIHQWPATLVQPVGSPLSLECTVEGTSNPNLYWYRQAAGRGLQLLFYSVGIGQISSEVPQNLSASRPQDRQFILSSKKLLLSDSGFYLCAWASGSDKNIQYFGAGTRLSVL.

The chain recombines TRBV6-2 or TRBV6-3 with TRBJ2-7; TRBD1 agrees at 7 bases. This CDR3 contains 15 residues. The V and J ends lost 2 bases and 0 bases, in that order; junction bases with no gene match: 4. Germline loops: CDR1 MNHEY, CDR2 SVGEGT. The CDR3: CASSYQGDSSYEQYF. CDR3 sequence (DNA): TGTGCCAGCAGTTACCAGGGGGACAGCTCCTACGAGCAGTACTTC.

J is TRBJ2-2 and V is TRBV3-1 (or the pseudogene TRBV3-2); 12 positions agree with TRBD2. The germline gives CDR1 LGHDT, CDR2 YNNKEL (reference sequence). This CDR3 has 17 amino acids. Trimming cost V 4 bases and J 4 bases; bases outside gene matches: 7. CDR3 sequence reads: CASSPVLAGGGTGELFF. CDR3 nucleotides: TGTGCCAGCAGCCCGGTACTAGCGGGGGGTGGCACCGGGGAGCTGTTTTTT.

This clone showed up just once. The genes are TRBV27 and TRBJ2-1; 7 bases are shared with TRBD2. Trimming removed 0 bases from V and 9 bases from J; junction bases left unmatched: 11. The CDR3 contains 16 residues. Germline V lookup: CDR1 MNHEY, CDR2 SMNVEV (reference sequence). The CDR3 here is CASSLSNPGGLTEQFF. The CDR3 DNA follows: TGTGCCAGCAGTTTATCGAATCCGGGAGGATTAACTGAGCAGTTCTTC.

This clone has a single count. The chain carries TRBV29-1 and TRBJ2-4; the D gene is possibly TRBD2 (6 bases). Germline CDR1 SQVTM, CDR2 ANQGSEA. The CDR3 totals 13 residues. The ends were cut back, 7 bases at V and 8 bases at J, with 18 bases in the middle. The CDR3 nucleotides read TGCAGCGGGGGTCGGGGGAGTAAGGACATTCAGTACTTC. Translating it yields CSGGRGSKDIQYF.

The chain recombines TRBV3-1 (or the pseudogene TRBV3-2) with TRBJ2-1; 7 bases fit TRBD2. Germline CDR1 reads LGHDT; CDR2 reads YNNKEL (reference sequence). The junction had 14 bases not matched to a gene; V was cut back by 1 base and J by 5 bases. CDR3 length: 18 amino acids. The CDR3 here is CASSQAPPAHAGDNEQFF. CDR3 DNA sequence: TGTGCCAGCAGCCAAGCCCCCCCAGCTCACGCGGGGGACAATGAGCAGTTCTTC.

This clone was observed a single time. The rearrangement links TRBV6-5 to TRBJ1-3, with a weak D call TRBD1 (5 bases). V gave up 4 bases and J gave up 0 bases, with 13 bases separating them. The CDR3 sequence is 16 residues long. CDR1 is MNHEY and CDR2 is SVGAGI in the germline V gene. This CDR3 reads CASSFPTAYSGNTIYF. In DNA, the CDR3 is TGTGCCAGCAGTTTTCCGACAGCTTACTCTGGAAACACCATATATTTT.

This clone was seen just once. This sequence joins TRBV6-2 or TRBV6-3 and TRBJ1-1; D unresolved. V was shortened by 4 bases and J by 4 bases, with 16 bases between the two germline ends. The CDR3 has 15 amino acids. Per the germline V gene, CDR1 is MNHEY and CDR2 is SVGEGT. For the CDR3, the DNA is TGTGCCAGCAGTTCTGGAAACCCTGGGAGCACTGAAGCTTTCTTT. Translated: CASSSGNPGSTEAFF.

CDR3: CASSGPGGNEQFF. The CDR3 nucleotides read TGTGCCAGCAGTGGGCCGGGGGGGAATGAGCAGTTCTTC. The chain combines TRBV11-3 with TRBJ2-1, with 8 bases fitting TRBD2. CDR1 SGHNT and CDR2 YENEEA come from the germline V gene. Germline trimming cut 6 bases from V and 7 bases from J; bases unmatched to any gene: 5. The CDR3 runs 13 residues. The full variable domain, with the rest looked up from reference TRBV11-3 and TRBJ2-1, is EAGVVQSPRYKIIEKKQPVAFWCNPISGHNTLYWYLQNLGQGPELLIRYENEEAVDDSQLPKDRFSAERLKGVDSTLKIQPAELGDSAVYLCASSGPGGNEQFFGPGTRLTVL.

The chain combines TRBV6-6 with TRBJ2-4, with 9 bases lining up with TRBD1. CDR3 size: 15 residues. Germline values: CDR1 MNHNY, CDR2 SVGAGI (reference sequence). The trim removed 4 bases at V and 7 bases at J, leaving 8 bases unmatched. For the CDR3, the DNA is TGTGCCAGCAGTTCAGGACAGGGGAGGGTTAACATTCAGTACTTC. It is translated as CASSSGQGRVNIQYF.